The following is a T cell receptor (beta chain) sequence with its context. As yet, its antigen is unknown. The data were taken from a study of shared clonotypes between healthy human individuals. For the study at large: A couple of female and a few male donors aged 18 to 49 were enrolled.

Broader study findings: Naive subsets usually exceeded memory subsets in estimated richness. The study found lower generation probabilities in non-shared clonotypes than in those shared by all four donors.

Trimming removed 0 bases at V and 5 bases at J, with 13 bases between. Germline assignment: CDR1 LGHNT and CDR2 FRNRAP. The CDR3 extends over 16 amino acids. This was a deep-level run. The protocol was immunoSEQ multiplex PCR, while the TCRdb copy is restricted to in-frame clones and leaves out a portion. The sample gives under 2,500,000 clones, more than 90% of which show up once; about 0.13% is in the top ten. This TCR was sampled from a man between 18 and 29 years old in good health. The sample was naive CD4+ T cells sorted from blood. Described subset: CD45RA+ positively selected. V usage is TRBV12-5 and J usage is TRBJ2-2; D might be TRBD2 (6 bases). CDR3 sequence: CASGLVVGDSTGELFF. The CDR3 DNA reads as TGTGCTAGTGGTTTGGTAGTAGGGGACTCGACCGGGGAGCTGTTTTTT.